This T cell receptor beta chain was captured by sequencing in a study of T cell responses to AZD1222 COVID-19 vaccine. Study-level background: Some second doses came at about 4 weeks and others at about 12 weeks; these were pooled.

Findings and caveats of the study: Clonal diversity was possibly underestimated; the donors were predominantly white British and more often female.

Sequencing was performed with immunoSEQ multiplex PCR; in TCRdb, only in-frame clones are kept and a portion is missing. The sample shows under 200,000 clones, 93% of them seen only once. Trimming removed 3 bases from V and 3 bases from J, with 9 bases in between. Looked up from germline, CDR1 is LNHDA and CDR2 is SQIVND (reference sequence). This CDR3 spans 14 amino acids. As regards this clone: Its antigen is unidentified.

Sequenced here: peripheral blood, sampled on day 0 of AZD1222 vaccination. The source is an adult in good health. This chain joins TRBV19 and TRBJ1-5, with a tentative D call TRBD1 (5 bases). The CDR3 DNA sequence: TGTGCCAGTAGTATGGGGCACACCAATCAGCCCCAGCATTTT. Residues: CASSMGHTNQPQHF.